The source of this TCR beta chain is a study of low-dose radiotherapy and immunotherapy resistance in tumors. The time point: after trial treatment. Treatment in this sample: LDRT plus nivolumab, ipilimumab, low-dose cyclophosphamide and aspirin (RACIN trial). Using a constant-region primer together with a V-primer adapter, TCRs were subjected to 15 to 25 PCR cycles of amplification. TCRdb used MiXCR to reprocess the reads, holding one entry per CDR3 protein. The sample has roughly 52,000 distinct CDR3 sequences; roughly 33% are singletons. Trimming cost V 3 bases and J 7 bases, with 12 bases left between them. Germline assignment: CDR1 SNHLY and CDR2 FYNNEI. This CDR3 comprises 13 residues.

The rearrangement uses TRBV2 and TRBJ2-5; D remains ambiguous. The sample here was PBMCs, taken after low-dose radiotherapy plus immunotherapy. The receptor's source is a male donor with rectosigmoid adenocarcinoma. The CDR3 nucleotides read TGTGCCAGCAGTGATTGGAGTCTGGGGACCCAGTACTTC. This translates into CASSDWSLGTQYF.